This T cell receptor (beta chain) was sequenced during a study of beta chain features in type 1 diabetes. This clone appeared many times. What it recognizes is unknown. TCRB transcripts that were expressed got sequenced, as all of the isolated RNA had been reverse transcribed. Some clones are missing from TCRdb's copy, which holds only in-frame ones; the method was immunoSEQ multiplex PCR. The data contain approximately 160,000 clones, about a tenth of them seen just once; the ten biggest clones take up more than 0.4%. Germline V gene sequence: CDR1 MNHNY, CDR2 SVGAGI (reference sequence). Trimming left V 7 bases short and J 6 bases short, with 16 bases between. The CDR3 spans 13 residues. Study findings and constraints: Among patients with Type 1 diabetes, TCRB CDR3s were moderately but significantly shorter in every one of the four CD4+ subsets.

This sequence was found in a man aged 25 to 45 with type 1 diabetes. The rearrangement joins TRBV6-6 to TRBJ2-7; D not resolved. Sequencing input: central memory CD4+ T cells from blood. This CDR3 is CASISQTFSEQYF. The DNA of the CDR3 is TGTGCCAGCATCTCCCAGACATTTAGCGAGCAGTACTTC.